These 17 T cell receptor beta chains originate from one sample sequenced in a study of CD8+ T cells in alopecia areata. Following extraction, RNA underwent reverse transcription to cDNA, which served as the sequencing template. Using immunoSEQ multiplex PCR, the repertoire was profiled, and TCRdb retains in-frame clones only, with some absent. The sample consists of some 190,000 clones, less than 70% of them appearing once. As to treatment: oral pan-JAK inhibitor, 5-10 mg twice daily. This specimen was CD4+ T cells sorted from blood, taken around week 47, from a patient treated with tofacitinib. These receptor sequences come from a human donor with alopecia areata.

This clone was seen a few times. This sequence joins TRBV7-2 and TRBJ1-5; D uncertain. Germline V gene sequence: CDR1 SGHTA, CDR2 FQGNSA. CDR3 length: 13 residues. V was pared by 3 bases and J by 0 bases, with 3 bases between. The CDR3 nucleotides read TGTGCCAGCAGCTTTTATAGCAATCAGCCCCAGCATTTT. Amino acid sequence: CASSFYSNQPQHF.

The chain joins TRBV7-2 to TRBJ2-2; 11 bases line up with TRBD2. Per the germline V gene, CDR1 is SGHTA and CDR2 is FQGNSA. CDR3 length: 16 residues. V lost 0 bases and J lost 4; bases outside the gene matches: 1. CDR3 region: CASSLAGLAVTGELFF. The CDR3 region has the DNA TGTGCCAGCAGCTTAGCGGGACTAGCGGTCACCGGGGAGCTGTTTTTT.

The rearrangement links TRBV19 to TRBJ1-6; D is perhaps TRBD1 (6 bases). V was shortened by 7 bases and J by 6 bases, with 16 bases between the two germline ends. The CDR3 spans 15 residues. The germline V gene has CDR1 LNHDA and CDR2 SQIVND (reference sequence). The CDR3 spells CASMVSGAANSPLHF. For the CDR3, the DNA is TGTGCCAGTATGGTCTCAGGGGCAGCTAATTCACCCCTCCACTTT.

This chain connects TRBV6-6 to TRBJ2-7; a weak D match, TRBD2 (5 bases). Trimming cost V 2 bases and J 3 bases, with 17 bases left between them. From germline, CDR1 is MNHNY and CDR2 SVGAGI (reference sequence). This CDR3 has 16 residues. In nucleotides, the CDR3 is TGTGCCAGCAGTTACGGCCAGGACTCTCGTCTCTACGAGCAGTACTTC. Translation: CASSYGQDSRLYEQYF.

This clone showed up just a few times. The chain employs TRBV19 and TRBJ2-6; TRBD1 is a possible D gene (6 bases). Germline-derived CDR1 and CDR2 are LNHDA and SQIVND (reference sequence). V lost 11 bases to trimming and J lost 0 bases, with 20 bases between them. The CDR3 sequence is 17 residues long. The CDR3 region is CASYPGRGSSGANVLTF. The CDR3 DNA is TGTGCCTCATACCCCGGCAGGGGTAGCTCTGGGGCCAACGTCCTGACTTTC.

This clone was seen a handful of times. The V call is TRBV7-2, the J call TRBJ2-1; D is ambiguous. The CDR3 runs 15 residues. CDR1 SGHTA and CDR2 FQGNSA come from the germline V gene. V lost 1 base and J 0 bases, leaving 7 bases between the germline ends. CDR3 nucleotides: TGTGCCAGCAGCTTAGGACCTATCTCCTACAATGAGCAGTTCTTC. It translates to CASSLGPISYNEQFF.

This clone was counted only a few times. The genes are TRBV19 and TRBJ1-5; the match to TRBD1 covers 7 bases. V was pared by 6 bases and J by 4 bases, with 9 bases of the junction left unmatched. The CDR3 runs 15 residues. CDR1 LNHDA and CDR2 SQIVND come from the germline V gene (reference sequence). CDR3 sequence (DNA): TGTGCCAGTAGGATCTCGGGGACAGATAATCAGCCCCAGCATTTT. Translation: CASRISGTDNQPQHF.

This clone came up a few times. The CDR3 region is CASSEQGYGKNIQYF. The CDR3, as DNA: TGTGCCAGCAGCGAACAGGGCTACGGCAAAAACATTCAGTACTTC. The V gene is TRBV2, the J gene TRBJ2-4, with D possibly being TRBD1 (6 bases). From germline, CDR1 is SNHLY and CDR2 FYNNEI. The CDR3 sequence is 15 residues long. Between the trimmed V and J ends, which lost 6 bases and 3 bases, there was a span of 15 bases. The full variable domain, in which reference TRBV2 and TRBJ2-4 provide the parts outside the CDR3, is EPEVTQTPSHQVTQMGQEVILRCVPISNHLYFYWYRQILGQKVEFLVSFYNNEISEKSEIFDDQFSVERPDGSNFTLKIRSTKLEDSAMYFCASSEQGYGKNIQYFGAGTRLSVL.

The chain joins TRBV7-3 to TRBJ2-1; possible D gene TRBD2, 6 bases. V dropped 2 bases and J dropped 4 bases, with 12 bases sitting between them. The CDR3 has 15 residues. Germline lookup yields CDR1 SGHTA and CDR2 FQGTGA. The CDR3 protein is CASSLEGRLYNEQFF. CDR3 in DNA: TGTGCCAGCAGCTTAGAGGGGAGGCTTTACAATGAGCAGTTCTTC.

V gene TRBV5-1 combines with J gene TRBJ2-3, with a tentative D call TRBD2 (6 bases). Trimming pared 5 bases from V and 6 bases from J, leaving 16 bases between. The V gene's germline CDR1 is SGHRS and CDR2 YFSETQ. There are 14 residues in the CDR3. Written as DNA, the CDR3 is TGCGCCAGCAGGGAGGGCGCATCCATGGATACGCAGTATTTT. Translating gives CASREGASMDTQYF.

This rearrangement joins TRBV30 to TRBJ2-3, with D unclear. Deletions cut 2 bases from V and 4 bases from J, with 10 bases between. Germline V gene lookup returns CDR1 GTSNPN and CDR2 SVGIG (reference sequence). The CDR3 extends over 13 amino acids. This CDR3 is CAWSPRLPDTQYF. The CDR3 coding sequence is TGTGCCTGGAGTCCCAGACTCCCAGATACGCAGTATTTT.

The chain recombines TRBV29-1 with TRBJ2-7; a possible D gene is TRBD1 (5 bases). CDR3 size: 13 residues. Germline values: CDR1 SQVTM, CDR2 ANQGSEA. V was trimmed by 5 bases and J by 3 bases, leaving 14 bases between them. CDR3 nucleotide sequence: TGCAGCGTTAGGGGTGACAAGTACTACGAGCAGTACTTC. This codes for CSVRGDKYYEQYF.

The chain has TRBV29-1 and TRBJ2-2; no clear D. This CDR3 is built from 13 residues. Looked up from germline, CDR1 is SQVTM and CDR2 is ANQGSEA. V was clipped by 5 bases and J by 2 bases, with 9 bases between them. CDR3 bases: TGCAGCGTTCGTCAGACAAACACCGGGGAGCTGTTTTTT. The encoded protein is CSVRQTNTGELFF.

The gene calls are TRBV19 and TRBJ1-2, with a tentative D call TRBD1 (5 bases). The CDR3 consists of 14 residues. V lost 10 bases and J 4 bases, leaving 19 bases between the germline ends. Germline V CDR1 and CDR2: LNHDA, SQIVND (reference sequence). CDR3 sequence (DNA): TGTGCCATCCAGGATCGGGGCGCTGGCTATGGCTACACCTTC. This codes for CAIQDRGAGYGYTF. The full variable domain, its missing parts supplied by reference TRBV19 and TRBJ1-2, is DGGITQSPKYLFRKEGQNVTLSCEQNLNHDAMYWYRQDPGQGLRLIYYSQIVNDFQKGDIAEGYSVSREKKESFPLTVTSAQKNPTAFYLCAIQDRGAGYGYTFGSGTRLTVV.

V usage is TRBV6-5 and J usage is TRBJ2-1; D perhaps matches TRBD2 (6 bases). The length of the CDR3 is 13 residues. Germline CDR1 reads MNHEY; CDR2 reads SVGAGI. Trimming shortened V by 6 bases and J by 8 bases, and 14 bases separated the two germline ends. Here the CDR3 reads CASRTTSLDEQFF. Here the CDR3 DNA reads TGTGCCAGCAGGACGACTAGTCTCGATGAGCAGTTCTTC.

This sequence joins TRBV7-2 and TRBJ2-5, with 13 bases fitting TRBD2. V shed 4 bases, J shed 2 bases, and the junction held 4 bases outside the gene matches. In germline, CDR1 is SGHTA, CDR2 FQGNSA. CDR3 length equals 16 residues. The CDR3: CASSWGLAGSQETQYF. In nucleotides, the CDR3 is TGTGCCAGCAGCTGGGGACTAGCGGGGAGTCAAGAGACCCAGTACTTC.

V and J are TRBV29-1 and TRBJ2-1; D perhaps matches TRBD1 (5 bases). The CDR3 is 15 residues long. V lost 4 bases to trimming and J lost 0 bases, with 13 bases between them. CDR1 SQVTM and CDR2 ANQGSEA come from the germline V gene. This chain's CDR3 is CSVVTPQGSYNEQFF. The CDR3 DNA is TGCAGCGTTGTTACACCGCAGGGCTCCTACAATGAGCAGTTCTTC.